This TCR beta chain comes out of a study of post-analysis software for immune sequencing data. Overall study results and limits: Patients showed TRBV5-6, TRBV5-1 and TRBV20-1 among four to six TRBV segments more frequent than in controls.

Incorporated into the TCR beta cDNA libraries were unique molecular identifiers, which served to reduce PCR and sequencing biases. Via MiXCR, TCRdb re-called the PCR reads, giving one row per CDR3 protein. Of a few hundred thousand distinct CDR3 sequences detected, over 35% appear once; the ten largest clones hold 9% to 13%. Trimming removed 2 bases from V and 0 bases from J, with 11 bases in between. The CDR3 has 14 residues. CDR1 GTSNPN and CDR2 SVGIG come from the germline V gene (reference sequence). Comments on this clonotype: The target antigen is unknown.

V gene TRBV30 combines with J gene TRBJ2-7, with a possible D match to TRBD2 (7 bases). This receptor was obtained from a girl between 10 and 17 years old with multiple sclerosis. Sequencing was carried out using blood. CDR3 sequence: CAWSRGGFSYEQYF. CDR3 DNA: TGTGCCTGGAGTAGGGGGGGCTTCTCCTACGAGCAGTACTTC.